This entry lists 30 T cell receptor beta chains sequenced from one sample in a study of blood T cell repertoires in COVID-19. Measured with immunoSEQ multiplex PCR; TCRdb has only the in-frame clones, and not every one. The data hold approximately 180,000 clones, with 65% to 90% observed a single time. Material: PBMCs or T cells enriched from blood (not recorded which). These receptors all come from a woman aged 55-69 years with acute COVID-19.

V and J are TRBV20-1 and TRBJ2-1, with a possible D match to TRBD2 (6 bases). Between the trimmed V and J ends, which lost 8 bases and 8 bases, there was a span of 13 bases. The CDR3 loop spans 11 amino acids. In germline, CDR1 is DFQATT, CDR2 SNEGSKA (reference sequence). The CDR3 here is CSPRELDEQFF. The CDR3 nucleotides are TGCAGTCCGCGGGAATTGGATGAGCAGTTCTTC.

This rearrangement joins TRBV6-5 to TRBJ1-2; D gene uncertain. The CDR3 runs to 14 residues. Germline CDR1 and CDR2: MNHEY and SVGAGI. V lost 0 bases and J 4 bases, leaving 9 bases between the germline ends. In DNA, the CDR3 is TGTGCCAGCAGTTACTCGAGGGCGGCCTATGGCTACACCTTC. Translation gives CASSYSRAAYGYTF.

The V gene is TRBV5-1, the J gene TRBJ2-3; TRBD2 agrees at 11 bases. Germline loops: CDR1 SGHRS, CDR2 YFSETQ. CDR3 size: 16 residues. V lost 3 bases, J lost 2 bases, and 5 bases stayed unmatched. The CDR3 coding sequence is TGCGCCAGCAGCTCGGGGACTAGCGGTGACACAGATACGCAGTATTTT. It is translated as CASSSGTSGDTDTQYF.

The V call is TRBV11-2, the J call TRBJ1-2; 7 bases fit TRBD1. Per the germline V gene, CDR1 is SGHAT and CDR2 is FQNNGV. The CDR3 loop spans 15 amino acids. The V gene end was trimmed by 5 bases and the J gene end by 2 bases; junction bases not matched to a gene: 8. CDR3 amino acids: CASSPIGGGNYGYTF. CDR3 coding DNA: TGTGCCAGCAGCCCGATAGGGGGCGGGAACTATGGCTACACCTTC.

This chain links TRBV25-1 with TRBJ1-3, with 7 bases aligning to TRBD1. This CDR3 is built from 14 residues. V lost 6 bases, J lost 2 bases, and 4 bases stayed unmatched. Germline lookup yields CDR1 MGHDK and CDR2 SYGVNS. The CDR3 protein is CASRRQGTGNTIYF. In DNA, the CDR3 is TGTGCCAGCAGGAGACAGGGCACTGGAAACACCATATATTTT.

The gene calls are TRBV19 and TRBJ2-1; the match to TRBD2 covers 14 bases. Germline V gene sequence: CDR1 LNHDA, CDR2 SQIVND (reference sequence). The CDR3 extends over 19 amino acids. V was pared by 2 bases and J by 3 bases, with 9 bases of the junction left unmatched. CDR3 sequence reads: CASSIYRTSGRQLYNEQFF. CDR3 in DNA: TGTGCCAGTAGTATATACCGGACTAGCGGGAGGCAACTCTACAATGAGCAGTTCTTC.

This clone was observed a handful of times. V usage is TRBV13 and J usage is TRBJ1-1; 7 bases agree with TRBD1. The CDR3 sequence is 14 residues long. V lost 4 bases to trimming and J lost 4 bases; unmatched junction nucleotides: 6. Germline V gene sequence: CDR1 PRHDT, CDR2 FYEKMQ (reference sequence). CDR3 nucleotide sequence: TGTGCCAGCAGCTCCAGTCAGGGGGTCACTGAAGCTTTCTTT. The encoded protein is CASSSSQGVTEAFF.

The rearrangement uses TRBV4-2 and TRBJ1-5, with TRBD1 matching over 9 bases. V dropped 4 bases and J dropped 3; count of bases not matched to a gene: 4. The germline V gene has CDR1 LGHNA and CDR2 YNFKEQ. This CDR3 has 15 amino acids. DNA of the CDR3: TGTGCCAGCAGCCCTGGGACAGGGACCAATCAGCCCCAGCATTTT. Translation: CASSPGTGTNQPQHF.

DNA for the CDR3: TGTGCCAGCAGCTTGCGAGGCGGGAGAATCTCAGATACGCAGTATTTT. It specifies CASSLRGGRISDTQYF. J is TRBJ2-3 and V is TRBV5-6; 7 positions agree with TRBD2. The V gene's germline CDR1 is SGHDT and CDR2 YYEEEE. The V segment lost 1 base and the J segment 4 bases; nucleotides outside the gene matches: 9. This CDR3 is built from 16 residues.

CDR3 coding DNA: TGCGCCAGCAGTCAATCTCAGGGGGGCGAGACCCAGTACTTC. Translated: CASSQSQGGETQYF. The rearrangement joins TRBV4-3 to TRBJ2-5, with a weak D call TRBD1 (7 bases). The V end lost 6 bases, the J end lost 5 bases, and 16 bases lay between the germline ends. Germline V lookup: CDR1 LGHNA, CDR2 YSLEER. CDR3 length: 14 residues.

The chain joins TRBV27 to TRBJ1-2; unclear D gene. V shed 3 bases and J shed 8 bases, with 16 bases lying between them. Per the germline V gene, CDR1 is MNHEY and CDR2 is SMNVEV (reference sequence). This CDR3 is built from 14 residues. CDR3 bases: TGTGCCAGCAGTTTCGGTACTCCGGGAACGGGCTACACCTTC. Translation gives CASSFGTPGTGYTF.

The CDR3 nucleotides are TGTGCCACCAGTGCAGGCCCCAGGACGGGGGAATACGAGCAGTACTTC. Translated: CATSAGPRTGEYEQYF. This rearrangement joins TRBV24-1 to TRBJ2-7; a possible D gene is TRBD2 (6 bases). Germline CDR1 and CDR2: KGHDR and SFDVKD. The CDR3 loop spans 16 amino acids. Trimming cost V 5 bases and J 4 bases, with 20 bases left between them.

V is TRBV7-2 and J is TRBJ2-1, with D tentatively TRBD1 (5 bases). Trimming pared 0 bases from V and 0 bases from J, leaving 12 bases between. Germline V CDR1 and CDR2: SGHTA, FQGNSA. The CDR3 consists of 17 residues. The CDR3 spells CASSLAGPMSSYNEQFF. The CDR3 DNA sequence: TGTGCCAGCAGCTTAGCGGGGCCTATGAGCTCCTACAATGAGCAGTTCTTC.

The rearrangement joins TRBV28 to TRBJ2-7; 12 nucleotides match TRBD1. This CDR3 has 18 amino acids. The germline V gene has CDR1 MDHEN and CDR2 SYDVKM. V was pared by 5 bases and J by 2 bases, with 13 bases of the junction left unmatched. The CDR3 DNA follows: TGTGCCAGCAGTGGGGACAGGGGGCGCCAAGATTGGACCTACGAGCAGTACGTC. Its protein is CASSGDRGRQDWTYEQYV.

The chain combines TRBV3-1 (or the pseudogene TRBV3-2) with TRBJ2-7, with TRBD2 matching over 9 bases. Trimming removed 7 bases from V and 8 bases from J; junction bases left unmatched: 9. Looked up from germline, CDR1 is LGHDT and CDR2 is YNNKEL (reference sequence). This CDR3 has 13 residues. CDR3 nucleotide sequence: TGTGCCAGCAAGCGGCGGGGGGGGAGGAAGCAGTACTTC. The encoded protein is CASKRRGGRKQYF.

The J gene is TRBJ2-2, the V gene TRBV4-2; 11 nucleotides line up with TRBD2. Losses at the gene ends were 7 bases for V and 0 bases for J; bases not matched to a gene: 7. This CDR3 has 17 residues. Germline V gives CDR1 LGHNA, CDR2 YNFKEQ. Written as DNA, the CDR3 is TGTGCCAGCACCCTTGGGACTAGCGGTACGAACACCGGGGAGCTGTTTTTT. This encodes CASTLGTSGTNTGELFF.

The J gene is TRBJ1-2, the V gene TRBV10-2; 10 positions agree with TRBD1. The CDR3 is made up of 13 amino acids. Losses at the gene ends were 6 bases for V and 7 bases for J; bases not matched to a gene: 5. Germline lookup yields CDR1 WSHSY and CDR2 SAAADI. The CDR3 reads CASSPGQGTGYTF. CDR3 DNA sequence: TGCGCCAGCAGCCCGGGACAGGGGACTGGCTACACCTTC.

The rearrangement joins TRBV24-1 to TRBJ1-1, with unresolved D. Germline CDR1 and CDR2: KGHDR and SFDVKD. V shed 9 bases and J shed 7 bases, with 14 bases lying between them. This CDR3 contains 12 residues. Written as DNA, the CDR3 is TGTGCCACCTCGGGATCGGCGGTTGAAGCTTTCTTT. It encodes CATSGSAVEAFF.

This chain connects TRBV6-2 or TRBV6-3 to TRBJ1-5; no firm D call. Germline CDR1 and CDR2: MNHEY and SVGEGT. The ends were cut back, 3 bases at V and 7 bases at J, with 10 bases in the middle. The CDR3 spans 13 residues. CDR3 protein: CASSYRREQPQHF. The CDR3 coding sequence is TGTGCCAGCAGTTATCGGAGGGAACAGCCCCAGCATTTT.

This clone is medium-sized. The V call is TRBV2, the J call TRBJ1-3; D ambiguous. V was pared by 6 bases and J by 0 bases, with 12 bases between. Germline lookup yields CDR1 SNHLY and CDR2 FYNNEI. The CDR3 runs to 15 residues. CDR3 region: CASRSGVFSGNTIYF. The CDR3 coding sequence is TGTGCCAGCAGGAGCGGGGTTTTCTCTGGAAACACCATATATTTT.

The genes are TRBV16 and TRBJ1-6; D is undetermined. The V end lost 0 bases, the J end lost 7 bases, and 10 bases lay between the germline ends. Germline V gives CDR1 KGHSY, CDR2 FQNENV. There are 15 residues in the CDR3. The CDR3 reads CASSQSPGGNSPLHF. For the CDR3, the DNA is TGTGCCAGCAGCCAATCACCAGGAGGAAATTCACCCCTCCACTTT. Full variable domain (remainder filled in from reference TRBV16 and TRBJ1-6): GEEVAQTPKHLVRGEGQKAKLYCAPIKGHSYVFWYQQVLKNEFKFLISFQNENVFDETGMPKERFSAKCLPNSPCSLEIQATKLEDSAVYFCASSQSPGGNSPLHFGNGTRLTVT.

This clone is a singleton in its sample. V and J are TRBV7-2 and TRBJ1-5; no clear D. CDR1 is SGHTA and CDR2 is FQGNSA in the germline V gene. The V gene lost 0 bases and the J gene lost 7 bases, with 7 bases spanning the gap. This CDR3 spans 13 amino acids. The DNA for the CDR3 is TGTGCCAGCAGCTTAGCCCAGGAACAGCCCCAGCATTTT. Amino acids: CASSLAQEQPQHF.

The J gene is TRBJ2-2, the V gene TRBV7-8, with 9 bases fitting TRBD2. The CDR3 covers 16 residues. The trim removed 2 bases at V and 1 base at J, leaving 2 bases unmatched. Looked up from germline, CDR1 is SGHVS and CDR2 is FQNEAQ. In DNA, the CDR3 is TGTGCCAGCAGCTTACGGACTAGCGAGAACACCGGGGAGCTGTTTTTT. As protein: CASSLRTSENTGELFF.

The chain employs TRBV4-3 and TRBJ2-4, with a weak D call TRBD2 (6 bases). The CDR3 extends over 16 amino acids. Germline V gene lookup returns CDR1 LGHNA and CDR2 YSLEER. The V gene lost 3 bases and the J gene lost 4 bases, with 16 bases spanning the gap. The CDR3 region has the DNA TGCGCCAGCAGCCAGGGACTCTTGACCCTTAAAAACATTCAGTACTTC. Translation: CASSQGLLTLKNIQYF.

V and J are TRBV11-3 and TRBJ1-1; no clear D gene. The CDR3 length is 13 residues. The germline V gene encodes CDR1 SGHNT and CDR2 YENEEA. The V end was cut by 0 bases, the J end by 10 bases, with 12 bases between. The CDR3 DNA is TGTGCCAGCAGCTTAGACCCAACTTCCGGAGCTTTCTTT. Its protein is CASSLDPTSGAFF.

This chain links TRBV24-1 with TRBJ2-1, with a possible D match to TRBD2 (6 bases). V gave up 10 bases and J gave up 3 bases, with 18 bases separating them. The CDR3 covers 15 residues. The V gene's germline CDR1 is KGHDR and CDR2 SFDVKD. CDR3 nucleotides: TGTGCCACAGCAAAGGGCGGGAACGACTACAATGAGCAGTTCTTC. It is translated as CATAKGGNDYNEQFF.

The gene calls are TRBV6-2 or TRBV6-3 and TRBJ2-1; no definite D call. V was shortened by 5 bases and J by 10 bases, with 12 bases between the two germline ends. In germline, CDR1 is MNHEY, CDR2 SVGEGT. This CDR3 has 12 amino acids. As DNA, the CDR3 is TGTGCCAGCAGTCCACTTCTTCGCGAGCAGTTCTTC. It is translated as CASSPLLREQFF.

This clone appeared a single time. V usage is TRBV10-3 and J usage is TRBJ1-1; 9 bases agree with TRBD1. After removal of 4 bases from V and 6 bases from J, the junction contained 9 bases not matched to a gene. Germline V gene sequence: CDR1 ENHRY, CDR2 SYGVKD. The CDR3 contains 15 residues. The CDR3 nucleotides read TGTGCCATCAGTGCTACCCCGGGACAGGGATCTGAAGCTTTCTTT. This gives the protein CAISATPGQGSEAFF.

The chain links TRBV4-3 to TRBJ2-1, with TRBD2 identical over 9 bases. The CDR3 has 15 residues. CDR1 LGHNA and CDR2 YSLEER come from the germline V gene. With 5 bases clipped from V and 8 bases from J, the junction kept 10 bases outside the gene matches. The CDR3 loop is CASSWAAGGHHEQFF. CDR3 in DNA: TGCGCCAGCAGCTGGGCGGCGGGGGGGCACCATGAGCAGTTCTTC.

The V gene is TRBV6-5, the J gene TRBJ2-7; TRBD1 agrees at 12 bases. With V trimmed by 0 bases and J by 6 bases, 6 bases remained unmatched. The CDR3 spans 16 residues. The germline V gene encodes CDR1 MNHEY and CDR2 SVGAGI. The chain's CDR3 is CASSYSGQGANSEQYV. Here the CDR3 DNA reads TGTGCCAGCAGTTACTCGGGACAGGGGGCTAATAGCGAGCAGTACGTC.